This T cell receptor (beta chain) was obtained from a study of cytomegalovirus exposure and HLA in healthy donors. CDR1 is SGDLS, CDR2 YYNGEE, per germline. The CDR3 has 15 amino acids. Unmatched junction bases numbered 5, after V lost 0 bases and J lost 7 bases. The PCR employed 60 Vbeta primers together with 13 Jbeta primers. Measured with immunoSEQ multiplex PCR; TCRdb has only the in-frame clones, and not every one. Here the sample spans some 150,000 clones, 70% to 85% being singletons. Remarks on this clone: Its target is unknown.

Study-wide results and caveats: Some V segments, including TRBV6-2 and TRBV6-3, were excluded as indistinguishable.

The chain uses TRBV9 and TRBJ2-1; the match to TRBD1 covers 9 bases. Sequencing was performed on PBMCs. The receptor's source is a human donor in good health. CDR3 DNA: TGTGCCAGCAGCGTAGCTCGGGACAGGGCAAATGAGCAGTTCTTC. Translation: CASSVARDRANEQFF. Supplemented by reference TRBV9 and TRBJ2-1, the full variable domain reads DSGVTQTPKHLITATGQRVTLRCSPRSGDLSVYWYQQSLDQGLQFLIQYYNGEERAKGNILERFSAQQFPDLHSELNLSSLELGDSALYFCASSVARDRANEQFFGPGTRLTVL.